This TCR beta chain comes out of a study of cytomegalovirus exposure and HLA in healthy donors. Primers: 60 Vbeta forward and 13 Jbeta reverse. The table came from immunoSEQ multiplex PCR; TCRdb's copy has only in-frame clones and leaves some out. In the table there are under 95,000 clones, 72% of which are singletons. V lost 6 bases and J lost 5, with 7 bases in between. The germline gives CDR1 DFQATT, CDR2 SNEGSKA (reference sequence). This CDR3 region has 10 residues. This chain joins TRBV20-1 and TRBJ2-5, with D uncertain. This clonotype originated in a woman aged 40 to 55 in good health and CMV-seropositive. Sample: PBMCs. CDR3 in amino acids: CSASAETQYF. CDR3 in DNA: TGCAGTGCCTCAGCGGAGACCCAGTACTTC.